This entry lists 26 T cell receptor beta chains sequenced from one sample in a study of T cell clonality in common variable immunodeficiency. No antigens are known for them. Assay used: immunoSEQ multiplex PCR; TCRdb lists only in-frame clones, some missing. This sample has 25,000 to 35,000 clones, each found more than once. Broader study findings: In common variable immunodeficiency, TCR beta chains reportedly carried fewer deletions and N-nucleotide insertions.

The sequencing input was peripheral blood mononuclear cells. The receptor set was obtained from a human donor with common variable immunodeficiency.

A word on this clone: The sequenced fragment ends 3 residues before the CDR3 boundary, so the rest is inferred from the germline J gene. This chain uses TRBV19 with TRBJ1-5, with TRBD1 identical over 12 bases. Germline values: CDR1 LNHDA, CDR2 SQIVND (reference sequence). V shed 6 bases and J 5 bases; nucleotides not matched to a gene: 17. The CDR3 contains 19 residues. CDR3 sequence reads: CASRILPGQGAIKYQPQHF. The CDR3 bases that were read are TGTGCCAGTAGGATATTACCGGGACAGGGGGCGATTAAGTATCAGCCC.

The table lists this clone with many counts. The DNA ends 3 residues before the CDR3 does, and the rest of the CDR3 is filled in from the germline J gene. V gene TRBV7-9 combines with J gene TRBJ2-5; 9 nucleotides line up with TRBD1. In germline, CDR1 is SEHNR, CDR2 FQNEAQ (reference sequence). The trim removed 5 bases at V and 3 bases at J, leaving 4 bases unmatched. The CDR3 runs to 14 residues. The CDR3 DNA, read in part, is TGTGCCAGCAGCCACCGGGACAGGGAAGAGACC. Its protein product is CASSHRDREET. The entire CDR3 protein is CASSHRDREETQYF.

This clone appeared a few times. The read ends 3 residues shy of where the CDR3 ends; the end is completed using the germline J gene. V and J are TRBV7-3 and TRBJ2-1; 9 bases are a match to TRBD2. Unmatched junction bases numbered 6, after V lost 3 bases and J lost 6 bases. This CDR3 contains 15 residues. The germline V gene has CDR1 SGHTA and CDR2 FQGTGA. The sequenced CDR3 bases are TGTGCCAGCAGCTTGAGCCTAGCGGGGACCAATGAG. Protein: CASSLSLAGTNE. The whole CDR3 reads CASSLSLAGTNEQFF.

This clone was counted between two and nine times. The sequence runs out 3 residues before the end of the CDR3; the remainder is reconstructed from the germline J gene. The gene calls are TRBV2 and TRBJ1-6; D is undetermined. There are 15 residues in the CDR3. V gave up 3 bases and J gave up 3 bases, with 9 bases separating them. Germline V gene data show CDR1 as SNHLY and CDR2 as FYNNEI. CDR3 protein: CASSEADYYNSPLHF. CDR3 bases read: TGTGCCAGCAGTGAGGCAGATTACTATAATTCACCC.

The CDR3 loop is CASSYAKRGPPYEQYF. CDR3 bases read: TGTGCCAGCAGTTACGCGAAGCGGGGGCCTCCCTACGAG. This chain connects TRBV6-2 or TRBV6-3 to TRBJ2-7; TRBD2 agrees at 8 bases. The CDR3 extends 3 residues past the end of the read, so its final part is completed from the germline J gene. The CDR3 is 16 amino acids. Germline CDR1 reads MNHEY; CDR2 reads SVGEGT. V trimming: 2 bases; J trimming: 2 bases; junction bases outside the gene matches: 8.

On this clone itself: The read ends 3 residues shy of where the CDR3 ends; the end is completed using the germline J gene. V usage is TRBV6-2 or TRBV6-3 and J usage is TRBJ2-2; D gene uncertain. The germline V gene has CDR1 MNHEY and CDR2 SVGEGT. Trimming shortened V by 6 bases and J by 0 bases, and 11 bases separated the two germline ends. This CDR3 region has 15 residues. CDR3 region: CASSNHNPNTGELFF. The CDR3 DNA, read in part, is TGTGCCAGCAGCAATCACAACCCGAACACCGGGGAG.

As to this clone: With the read ending 3 residues before the CDR3 end, the germline J gene is used to fill in that end. The chain uses TRBV18 and TRBJ1-6; a possible D gene is TRBD1 (5 bases). The CDR3 consists of 14 residues. V was clipped by 3 bases and J by 8 bases, with 11 bases between them. Germline CDR1 is KGHSH and CDR2 is LQKENI. Partial CDR3 DNA: TGTGCCAGCTCACCTTATCGAGGGGATTCACCC. Its protein is CASSPYRGDSP. In full, the CDR3 is CASSPYRGDSPLHF.

At least ten counts were recorded for this clone. This CDR3 reads CSARYPSGLSYEQYF. The sequenced part of the CDR3 DNA is TGCAGTGCTAGGTACCCATCGGGACTTTCCTACGAG. The chain uses TRBV20-1 and TRBJ2-7; possible D gene TRBD2, 6 bases. Read sequence stops 3 residues before the CDR3 end, and the germline J gene provides the missing end. CDR3 size: 15 residues. Germline CDR1 DFQATT, CDR2 SNEGSKA (reference sequence). Trimming pared 3 bases from V and 1 base from J, leaving 16 bases between.

A remark on this clone: The sequence runs out 3 residues before the end of the CDR3; the remainder is reconstructed from the germline J gene. This sequence joins TRBV18 and TRBJ1-6; D is ambiguous. Trimming stripped 3 bases from V and 9 bases from J, with 15 bases between. CDR1 is KGHSH, CDR2 LQKENI, per germline. This CDR3 spans 15 amino acids. The CDR3 here is CASSPAQAVGSPLHF. The covered CDR3 bases are TGTGCCAGCTCACCGGCCCAGGCAGTGGGTTCACCC.

This clone was counted only a few times. The CDR3 end lies 3 residues beyond the end of the read and is filled in from the germline J gene. V gene TRBV7-6 combines with J gene TRBJ1-2; 7 bases map to TRBD1. The CDR3 has 15 residues. Trimming cost V 2 bases and J 6 bases; bases outside gene matches: 9. Germline CDR1 and CDR2: SGHVS and FNYEAQ. The sequenced CDR3 bases are TGTGCCAGCAGCTTAAACGAGGGGGCGCCCCATGGC. This encodes CASSLNEGAPHG. The full CDR3 is CASSLNEGAPHGYTF.

This clone was seen a handful of times. The read finishes 3 residues shy of the CDR3 end, and the germline J gene is used to complete it. This chain joins TRBV11-3 and TRBJ2-1; D might be TRBD1 (6 bases). Trimming removed 1 base at V and 3 bases at J, with 10 bases between. This CDR3 is built from 15 residues. From germline, CDR1 is SGHNT and CDR2 YENEEA. The sequenced CDR3 bases are TGTGCCAGCAGCTTAGGGGGGCGAATCTACAATGAG. It specifies CASSLGGRIYNE. Given in full, the CDR3 is CASSLGGRIYNEQFF.

The sample holds many counts of this clone. CDR3: CSASRLAGLGTQYF. Partial CDR3 DNA: TGCAGTGCTAGTAGACTAGCGGGCCTAGGGACC. The V gene is TRBV20-1, the J gene TRBJ2-5; TRBD2 agrees at 10 bases. The read ends 3 residues early relative to the CDR3; the germline J gene fills the gap. Germline V gives CDR1 DFQATT, CDR2 SNEGSKA (reference sequence). This CDR3 contains 14 residues. V trimming: 3 bases; J trimming: 7 bases; junction bases outside the gene matches: 8.

The sample holds a few counts of this clone. The read ends 3 residues before the CDR3 terminus; that terminus is restored from the germline J gene. This chain connects TRBV6-2 or TRBV6-3 to TRBJ1-1; D remains ambiguous. Germline CDR1 MNHEY, CDR2 SVGEGT. The CDR3 covers 15 residues. V dropped 4 bases and J dropped 3 bases, with 15 bases sitting between them. Partial CDR3 DNA: TGTGCCAGCAGTTCGGACTTCGGTGAGTACACTGAA. Residues: CASSSDFGEYTE. The entire CDR3 protein is CASSSDFGEYTEAFF.

For this clone: The CDR3 end is not reached by the read, which stops 3 residues before it; the germline J gene fills it in. The chain couples TRBV19 to TRBJ1-1; D gene unclear. The V end was cut by 6 bases, the J end by 6 bases, with 17 bases between. Germline V lookup: CDR1 LNHDA, CDR2 SQIVND (reference sequence). The CDR3 extends over 14 amino acids. CDR3 sequence reads: CASSPGSPGAEAFF. CDR3 DNA (partial): TGTGCCAGTAGCCCGGGGTCCCCGGGCGCTGAA.

Of note for this clone: The sequence runs out 3 residues before the end of the CDR3; the remainder is reconstructed from the germline J gene. The chain has TRBV29-1 and TRBJ2-7; TRBD1 aligns across 9 bases. V dropped 0 bases and J dropped 6; count of bases not matched to a gene: 3. Germline V gene data show CDR1 as SQVTM and CDR2 as ANQGSEA. The CDR3 covers 13 residues. The CDR3 is CSVEDGTGSEQYF. CDR3 bases read: TGCAGCGTTGAAGACGGGACAGGGTCCGAG.

Of note for this clone: The read finishes 3 residues shy of the CDR3 end, and the germline J gene is used to complete it. The chain uses TRBV19 and TRBJ1-5, with D maybe TRBD1 (6 bases). Trimming cost V 1 base and J 0 bases, with 13 bases left between them. Germline assignment: CDR1 LNHDA and CDR2 SQIVND (reference sequence). This CDR3 spans 17 amino acids. This chain's CDR3 is CASSIAQGIFSNQPQHF. The sequenced CDR3 bases are TGTGCCAGTAGTATAGCACAGGGCATTTTTAGCAATCAGCCC.

This clone has just a few counts. The missing CDR3 end, 3 residues past where the read stops, is filled in from the germline J gene. V gene TRBV18 combines with J gene TRBJ1-2; D is perhaps TRBD1 (6 bases). The CDR3 loop spans 14 amino acids. Trimming removed 2 bases at V and 5 bases at J, with 12 bases between. CDR1 is KGHSH and CDR2 is LQKENI in the germline V gene. CDR3 DNA (partial): TGTGCCAGCTCACCAATAGACAGGAATTATGGC. It yields the protein CASSPIDRNYG. In full, the CDR3 is CASSPIDRNYGYTF.

A note on this clone: The read is 3 residues too short to cover the CDR3 end, so that end is filled in from the germline J gene. The chain is built from TRBV19 and TRBJ1-1, with 7 bases that match TRBD1. CDR3 length: 15 residues. V trimming: 6 bases; J trimming: 3 bases; junction bases outside the gene matches: 10. Germline CDR1 and CDR2: LNHDA and SQIVND (reference sequence). CDR3 loop: CASRGTGQADTEAFF. The CDR3 DNA, read in part, is TGTGCCAGTAGGGGGACCGGACAGGCTGACACTGAA.

This clone was picked up many times. Sequencing ends 3 residues short of the CDR3 end; the germline J gene provides the rest. This chain uses TRBV18 with TRBJ2-5, with D unclear. This CDR3 region has 13 residues. Looked up from germline, CDR1 is KGHSH and CDR2 is LQKENI. V gave up 3 bases and J gave up 2 bases, with 7 bases separating them. The sequenced CDR3 bases are TGTGCCAGCTCACCCCTCGGTCAAGAGACC. This gives the protein CASSPLGQET. The entire CDR3 sequence reads CASSPLGQETQYF.

This clone was seen many times. The read falls 3 residues short of the CDR3 end, and the missing part is taken from the germline J gene. The chain joins TRBV7-2 to TRBJ1-1; perhaps TRBD1 as D (5 bases). The germline V gene has CDR1 SGHTA and CDR2 FQGNSA. This CDR3 is 15 amino acids long. V was shortened by 1 base and J by 0 bases, with 9 bases between the two germline ends. CDR3 DNA (partial): TGTGCCAGCAGCTTAGTGGAGGGGATGAACACTGAA. Its protein product is CASSLVEGMNTE. The whole CDR3 protein reads CASSLVEGMNTEAFF.

There are a few counts of this clone. The read gets to within 3 residues of the CDR3 end, and the germline J gene fills in the rest. The chain links TRBV19 to TRBJ1-5; 7 bases align to TRBD1. The germline CDR1 and CDR2 sequences are LNHDA and SQIVND (reference sequence). This CDR3 spans 17 amino acids. V lost 2 bases and J lost 6; bases outside the gene matches: 13. This CDR3 reads CASSITETGIFGQPQHF. CDR3 DNA, as far as it was read: TGTGCCAGTAGTATAACGGAGACAGGGATCTTCGGTCAGCCC.

This clone was seen many times. With the read ending 3 residues before the CDR3 end, the germline J gene is used to fill in that end. This chain links TRBV2 with TRBJ1-1, with D hard to call. The CDR3 length is 12 residues. Germline values: CDR1 SNHLY, CDR2 FYNNEI. V was cut by 6 bases and J by 4 bases, with 9 bases left in between. This chain's CDR3 is CASRGFGTEAFF. The sequenced CDR3 bases are TGTGCCAGCAGAGGGTTTGGCACTGAA. The whole variable domain, remainder taken from reference TRBV2 and TRBJ1-1, is EPEVTQTPSHQVTQMGQEVILRCVPISNHLYFYWYRQILGQKVEFLVSFYNNEISEKSEIFDDQFSVERPDGSNFTLKIRSTKLEDSAMYFCASRGFGTEAFFGQGTRLTVV.

This clone has a count of ten or more. The sequenced fragment ends 3 residues before the CDR3 boundary, so the rest is inferred from the germline J gene. The chain carries TRBV20-1 and TRBJ1-2, with no clear D. This CDR3 has 14 amino acids. Germline values: CDR1 DFQATT, CDR2 SNEGSKA (reference sequence). Partial CDR3 DNA: TGCAGTGCTAGAGATGGGCAGACGACCCATCGC. It codes for CSARDGQTTHR. The entire CDR3 protein is CSARDGQTTHRYTF.

Concerning this clone: Sequencing ends 3 residues short of the CDR3 end; the germline J gene provides the rest. This rearrangement joins TRBV10-3 to TRBJ2-1, with D possibly matching TRBD1 (6 bases). With 6 bases removed from V and 9 bases from J, the gap between germline ends came to 12 bases. Looked up from germline, CDR1 is ENHRY and CDR2 is SYGVKD. The CDR3 totals 12 residues. The CDR3 DNA, read in part, is TGTGCCATCAGACAACAGGGCACTGAG. Its translation is CAIRQQGTE. The complete CDR3 sequence is CAIRQQGTEQFF.

As regards this clone: The CDR3 end falls 3 residues outside the read, so it is completed with the germline J gene. This sequence joins TRBV6-1 and TRBJ2-3, with a tentative D call TRBD1 (5 bases). Germline CDR1 and CDR2: MNHNS and SASEGT. Trimming took 2 bases from V and 0 from J, leaving 12 bases between them. The CDR3 loop spans 16 amino acids. The part of the CDR3 DNA that was read is TGTGCCAGCAGTGAACAATGGACAACTAGCACAGATACG. This encodes CASSEQWTTSTDT. The complete CDR3 protein is CASSEQWTTSTDTQYF.

Of note for this clone: The read ends 3 residues before the CDR3 terminus; that terminus is restored from the germline J gene. The chain couples TRBV19 to TRBJ2-3; the D call may be TRBD1 or TRBD2 (5 bases each). With 3 bases removed from V and 2 bases from J, the gap between germline ends came to 18 bases. The germline gives CDR1 LNHDA, CDR2 SQIVND (reference sequence). The CDR3 totals 17 residues. The CDR3 is CASSMGRTEGHTDTQYF. Incomplete CDR3 DNA: TGTGCCAGTAGTATGGGAAGGACCGAGGGGCACACAGATACG.